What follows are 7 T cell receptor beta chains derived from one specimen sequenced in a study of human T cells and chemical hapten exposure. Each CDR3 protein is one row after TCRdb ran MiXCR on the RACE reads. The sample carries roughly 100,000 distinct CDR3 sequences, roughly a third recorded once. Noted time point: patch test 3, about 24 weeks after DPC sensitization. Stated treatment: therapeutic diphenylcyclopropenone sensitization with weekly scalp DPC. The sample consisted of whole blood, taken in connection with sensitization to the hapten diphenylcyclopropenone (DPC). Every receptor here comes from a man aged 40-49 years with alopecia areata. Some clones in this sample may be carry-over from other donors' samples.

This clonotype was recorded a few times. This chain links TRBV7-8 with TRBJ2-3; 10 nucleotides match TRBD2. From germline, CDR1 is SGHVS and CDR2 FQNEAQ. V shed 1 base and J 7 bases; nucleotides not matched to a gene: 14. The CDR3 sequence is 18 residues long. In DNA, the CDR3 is TGTGCCAGCAGCTTAGTTCGGCTAGCGGGAGAGAGGAAAAATACGCAGTATTTT. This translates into CASSLVRLAGERKNTQYF.

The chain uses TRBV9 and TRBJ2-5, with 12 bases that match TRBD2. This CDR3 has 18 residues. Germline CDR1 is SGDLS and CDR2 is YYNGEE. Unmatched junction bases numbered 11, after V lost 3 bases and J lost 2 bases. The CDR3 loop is CASSGGVLAGGVQETQYF. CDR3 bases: TGTGCCAGCAGCGGGGGCGTACTAGCGGGAGGAGTACAAGAGACCCAGTACTTC.

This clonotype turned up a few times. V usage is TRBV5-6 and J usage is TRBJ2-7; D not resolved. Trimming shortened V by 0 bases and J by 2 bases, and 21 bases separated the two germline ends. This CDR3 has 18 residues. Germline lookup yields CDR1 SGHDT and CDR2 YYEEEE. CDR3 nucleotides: TGTGCCAGCAGCTTGGCGGGCCTCCTCAGAGGTTTAACCTACGAGCAGTACGTC. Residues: CASSLAGLLRGLTYEQYV.

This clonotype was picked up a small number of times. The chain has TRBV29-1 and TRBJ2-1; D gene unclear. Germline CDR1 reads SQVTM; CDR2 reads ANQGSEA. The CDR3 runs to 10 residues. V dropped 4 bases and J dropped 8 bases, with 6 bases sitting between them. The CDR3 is CSVAQHEQFF. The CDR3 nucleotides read TGCAGCGTTGCGCAACATGAGCAGTTCTTC.

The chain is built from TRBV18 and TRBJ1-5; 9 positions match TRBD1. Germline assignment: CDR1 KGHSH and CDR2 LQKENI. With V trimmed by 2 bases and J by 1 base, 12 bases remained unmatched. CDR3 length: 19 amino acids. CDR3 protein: CASSPNTGTGRSSNQPQHF. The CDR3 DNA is TGTGCCAGCTCACCAAATACCGGGACAGGGAGAAGCAGCAATCAGCCCCAGCATTTT.

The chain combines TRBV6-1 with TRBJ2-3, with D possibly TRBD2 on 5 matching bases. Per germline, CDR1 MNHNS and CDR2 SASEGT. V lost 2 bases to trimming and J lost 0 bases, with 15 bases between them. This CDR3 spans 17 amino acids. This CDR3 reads CASSENAGAASTDTQYF. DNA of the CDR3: TGTGCCAGCAGTGAAAATGCTGGAGCGGCTAGCACAGATACGCAGTATTTT.

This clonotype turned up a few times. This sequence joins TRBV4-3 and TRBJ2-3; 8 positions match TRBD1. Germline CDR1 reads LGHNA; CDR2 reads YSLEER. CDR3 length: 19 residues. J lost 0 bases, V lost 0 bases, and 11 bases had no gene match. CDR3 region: CASSQDRTGPNLSTDTQYF. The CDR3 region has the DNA TGCGCCAGCAGCCAAGATCGGACAGGGCCCAACCTTAGCACAGATACGCAGTATTTT.